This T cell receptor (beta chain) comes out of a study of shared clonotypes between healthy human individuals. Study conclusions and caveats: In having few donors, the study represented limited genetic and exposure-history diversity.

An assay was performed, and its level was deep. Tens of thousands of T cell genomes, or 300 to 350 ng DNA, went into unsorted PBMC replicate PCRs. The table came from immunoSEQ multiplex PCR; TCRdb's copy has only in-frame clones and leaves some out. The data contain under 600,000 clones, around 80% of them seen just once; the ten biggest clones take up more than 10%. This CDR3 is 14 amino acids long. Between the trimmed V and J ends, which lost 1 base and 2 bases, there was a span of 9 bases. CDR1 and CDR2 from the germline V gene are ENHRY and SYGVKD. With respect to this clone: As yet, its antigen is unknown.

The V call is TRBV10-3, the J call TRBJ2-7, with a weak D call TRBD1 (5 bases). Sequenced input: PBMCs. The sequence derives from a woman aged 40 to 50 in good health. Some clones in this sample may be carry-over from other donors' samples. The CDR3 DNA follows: TGTGCCATCAGTGAGTTGGCAGGGACCTACGAGCAGTACTTC. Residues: CAISELAGTYEQYF.